These 18 T cell receptor beta chains were all obtained from the same sample, sequenced in a study of blood T cell repertoires in COVID-19. This table comes from immunoSEQ multiplex PCR, and its TCRdb copy is limited to in-frame clones, with some not included. The data show tens of thousands of clones, 88% seen once. Sequencing was performed on peripheral blood. These receptors originate from a man aged 45-65 years with active COVID-19.

This clone was found once. This chain connects TRBV30 to TRBJ1-5; 8 bases fit TRBD1. V was clipped by 1 base and J by 4 bases; unmatched bases: 15. Per the germline V gene, CDR1 is GTSNPN and CDR2 is SVGIG (reference sequence). There are 18 residues in the CDR3. The chain's CDR3 is CAWSGSTGAQGLNQPQHF. The CDR3, as DNA: TGTGCCTGGAGTGGATCGACAGGGGCCCAAGGGTTGAATCAGCCCCAGCATTTT. The variable domain in full, completed from reference TRBV30 and TRBJ1-5, reads SQTIHQWPATLVQPVGSPLSLECTVEGTSNPNLYWYRQAAGRGLQLLFYSVGIGQISSEVPQNLSASRPQDRQFILSSKKLLLSDSGFYLCAWSGSTGAQGLNQPQHFGDGTRLSIL.

V gene TRBV19 combines with J gene TRBJ2-2, with TRBD1 matching over 8 bases. The germline gives CDR1 LNHDA, CDR2 SQIVND (reference sequence). Germline trimming cut 5 bases from V and 5 bases from J; bases unmatched to any gene: 10. This CDR3 has 16 residues. The CDR3 protein is CASSPRGTGVTGELFF. CDR3 DNA sequence: TGTGCCAGTAGTCCCAGGGGGACAGGCGTAACCGGGGAGCTGTTTTTT.

This chain links TRBV5-1 with TRBJ1-1, with D tentatively TRBD1 (6 bases). In germline, CDR1 is SGHRS, CDR2 YFSETQ. V dropped 2 bases and J dropped 5 bases, with 13 bases sitting between them. CDR3 size: 14 residues. CDR3 loop: CASSLAGARTEAFF. In DNA, the CDR3 is TGCGCCAGCAGCTTAGCGGGGGCCCGGACTGAAGCTTTCTTT.

The V call is TRBV6-5, the J call TRBJ1-1, with 11 positions matching TRBD1. This CDR3 has 15 amino acids. Germline CDR1 reads MNHEY; CDR2 reads SVGAGI. J gave up 5 bases and V 6 bases, and 8 bases lay outside the gene matches. The CDR3 here is CASRRTGGKGTEAFF. The CDR3 DNA reads TGTGCCAGCAGACGGACAGGGGGCAAGGGTACTGAAGCTTTCTTT.

The chain joins TRBV7-3 to TRBJ2-1, with 10 positions matching TRBD1. With V trimmed by 1 base and J by 9 bases, 9 bases remained unmatched. The CDR3 has 16 residues. Germline CDR1 is SGHTA and CDR2 is FQGTGA. This CDR3 reads CASSLRSGTGASEQFF. The DNA for the CDR3 is TGTGCCAGCAGCTTAAGGTCCGGGACAGGGGCAAGTGAGCAGTTCTTC.

The V gene is TRBV7-9, the J gene TRBJ1-1; possibly TRBD1 for D (5 bases). The V gene lost 1 base and the J gene lost 6 bases, with 6 bases spanning the gap. Germline assignment: CDR1 SEHNR and CDR2 FQNEAQ (reference sequence). This CDR3 has 12 residues. The DNA of the CDR3 is TGTGCCAGCAGCTTAGTGACAGCTGAAGCTTTCTTT. It codes for CASSLVTAEAFF. Variable domain in full (rest from reference TRBV7-9 and TRBJ1-1): DTGVSQNPRHKITKRGQNVTFRCDPISEHNRLYWYRQTLGQGPEFLTYFQNEAQLEKSRLLSDRFSAERPKGSFSTLEIQRTEQGDSAMYLCASSLVTAEAFFGQGTRLTVV.

V and J are TRBV14 and TRBJ1-6; D uncertain. The germline CDR1 and CDR2 sequences are SGHDN and FVKESK. V lost 1 base to trimming and J lost 8 bases, with 12 bases between them. This CDR3 spans 15 amino acids. CDR3 DNA: TGTGCCAGCAGCCAAGCGGGGAGGGAGTATTCACCCCTCCACTTT. This translates into CASSQAGREYSPLHF.

The chain combines TRBV5-4 with TRBJ2-2, with D unresolved. Looked up from germline, CDR1 is SGHNT and CDR2 is YYREEE (reference sequence). Trimming pared 2 bases from V and 7 bases from J, leaving 9 bases between. The CDR3 is 13 residues long. The CDR3 here is CASSFKLFGELFF. For the CDR3, the DNA is TGTGCCAGCAGCTTTAAGCTTTTCGGGGAGCTGTTTTTT.

The chain employs TRBV6-6 and TRBJ1-1; TRBD1 agrees at 9 bases. This CDR3 region has 15 residues. V dropped 2 bases and J dropped 6; count of bases not matched to a gene: 7. Per the germline V gene, CDR1 is MNHNY and CDR2 is SVGAGI (reference sequence). Written as DNA, the CDR3 is TGTGCCAGCAGTTACCCCCGACAGGGGGTCGCTGAAGCTTTCTTT. This translates into CASSYPRQGVAEAFF.

The chain has TRBV10-3 and TRBJ2-1, with D possibly TRBD1 on 6 matching bases. The CDR3 loop spans 13 amino acids. V lost 2 bases and J 13 bases, leaving 15 bases between the germline ends. Germline CDR1 ENHRY, CDR2 SYGVKD. CDR3 nucleotides: TGTGCCATCAGTGAGGTTACAGGGTCCTTACAGTTCTTC. Encoded protein: CAISEVTGSLQFF.

V gene TRBV11-1 combines with J gene TRBJ2-7; 7 bases match TRBD1. The CDR3 totals 14 residues. In germline, CDR1 is SGHAT, CDR2 FQDESV (reference sequence). J lost 7 bases, V lost 1 base, and 7 bases had no gene match. As DNA, the CDR3 is TGTGCCAGCAGCTTAGGACAGGGAAATGGTGAGCAGTACGTC. It translates to CASSLGQGNGEQYV.

The chain links TRBV6-5 to TRBJ2-2, with a tentative D call TRBD2 (5 bases). This CDR3 has 14 residues. With 6 bases removed from V and 5 bases from J, the gap between germline ends came to 13 bases. Germline V gene lookup returns CDR1 MNHEY and CDR2 SVGAGI. The CDR3 here is CASRRLRWTGELFF. The CDR3 DNA reads as TGTGCCAGCAGGCGACTAAGGTGGACCGGGGAGCTGTTTTTT.

The chain couples TRBV5-1 to TRBJ1-2; possible D gene TRBD1, 5 bases. The CDR3 runs to 15 residues. V lost 0 bases to trimming and J lost 3 bases, with 12 bases between them. Germline V lookup: CDR1 SGHRS, CDR2 YFSETQ. CDR3 residues: CASSLGHLGDYGYTF. The CDR3 DNA follows: TGCGCCAGCAGCTTGGGGCATTTAGGGGACTATGGCTACACCTTC.

V gene TRBV7-3 combines with J gene TRBJ1-1; D is uncertain. Trimming took 4 bases from V and 5 from J, leaving 14 bases between them. The V gene's germline CDR1 is SGHTA and CDR2 FQGTGA. CDR3 size: 14 residues. The CDR3 DNA reads as TGTGCCAGCAGCTCAGCAGGCGTCGGTACTGAAGCTTTCTTT. This translates into CASSSAGVGTEAFF. Full variable domain (remainder filled in from reference TRBV7-3 and TRBJ1-1): GAGVSQTPSNKVTEKGKYVELRCDPISGHTALYWYRQSLGQGPEFLIYFQGTGAADDSGLPNDRFFAVRPEGSVSTLKIQRTERGDSAVYLCASSSAGVGTEAFFGQGTRLTVV.

With respect to this clone: At one end the junction does not follow the germline gene, possibly because of a read error. Other nucleotide sequences in the sample specify the same CDR3. V usage is TRBV7-9 and J usage is TRBJ1-5; maybe TRBD1 (6 bases). CDR3 length: 15 residues. CDR1 SEHNR and CDR2 FQNEAQ come from the germline V gene (reference sequence). In DNA form, the CDR3 reads TGTGCCAGCAGTTTAGCAGGGGTGGATTCTGAGCCCCAGCATTTT. Protein sequence: CASSLAGVDSEPQHF.

The CDR3 bases are TGCGCCAGCAGCCAAGATCTGGAGGGTTCCTATAATTCACCCCTCCACTTT. The encoded protein is CASSQDLEGSYNSPLHF. The chain has TRBV4-1 and TRBJ1-6; unclear D gene. Trimming left V 0 bases short and J 1 base short, with 10 bases between. The CDR3 consists of 17 residues. Germline V gene data show CDR1 as MGHRA and CDR2 as YSYEKL.

The chain is built from TRBV27 and TRBJ2-2, with 9 bases fitting TRBD1. The germline gives CDR1 MNHEY, CDR2 SMNVEV (reference sequence). This CDR3 comprises 14 residues. V shed 5 bases, J shed 5 bases, and the junction held 3 bases outside the gene matches. The CDR3 loop reads CASSRGTGTGELFF. The CDR3 bases are TGTGCCAGCAGTCGCGGGACAGGGACCGGGGAGCTGTTTTTT.

The chain is built from TRBV29-1 and TRBJ1-2; 7 bases line up with TRBD1. The germline V gene has CDR1 SQVTM and CDR2 ANQGSEA. V was pared by 1 base and J by 8 bases, with 4 bases of the junction left unmatched. The CDR3 consists of 12 residues. CDR3 protein: CSVEGQGGGYTF. As DNA, the CDR3 is TGCAGCGTTGAAGGACAGGGAGGCGGCTACACCTTC.